The next 22 T cell receptor beta chains were all read from a single sample in a study of cytomegalovirus exposure and HLA in healthy donors. Use of 60 Vbeta and 13 Jbeta primers characterized the PCR. Sequencing was performed with immunoSEQ multiplex PCR; in TCRdb, only in-frame clones are kept and a portion is missing. The data hold some 160,000 clones, with more than 60% observed a single time. The sequenced sample consisted of PBMCs. The source of these receptors is a woman in her forties in good health and CMV-seropositive.

The chain links TRBV7-2 to TRBJ2-7; 10 nucleotides agree with TRBD1. The CDR3 sequence is 14 residues long. Trimming removed 4 bases from V and 4 bases from J; junction bases left unmatched: 4. Germline CDR1 is SGHTA and CDR2 is FQGNSA. The CDR3 DNA is TGTGCCAGCAGCTACCGGACAGGGGGATACGAGCAGTACTTC. It specifies CASSYRTGGYEQYF.

The sample holds one count of this clone. The V gene is TRBV29-1, the J gene TRBJ1-3; perhaps TRBD1 as D (6 bases). Germline CDR1 SQVTM, CDR2 ANQGSEA. This CDR3 has 14 amino acids. Trimming took off 6 bases at V and 2 bases at J, with 14 bases between the two ends. In nucleotides, the CDR3 is TGCAGCGTCGTAGGGGGGGTCCCTGGAAACACCATATATTTT. Translation gives CSVVGGVPGNTIYF.

In this sample, this clone turned up a few times. The V and J genes are TRBV27 and TRBJ1-6; D perhaps matches TRBD1 (5 bases). Looked up from germline, CDR1 is MNHEY and CDR2 is SMNVEV (reference sequence). V lost 3 bases, J lost 9 bases, and 12 bases lay in between. The CDR3 loop spans 14 amino acids. This CDR3 is CASSFYGAGSPLHF. DNA for the CDR3: TGTGCCAGCAGTTTTTATGGGGCCGGTTCACCCCTCCACTTT.

The chain uses TRBV2 and TRBJ2-7; D is uncertain. V was pared by 3 bases and J by 3 bases, with 9 bases between. This CDR3 is 13 amino acids long. Germline-derived CDR1 and CDR2 are SNHLY and FYNNEI. CDR3 DNA: TGTGCCAGCAGTGAGGCCAGATACTACGAGCAGTACTTC. The encoded protein is CASSEARYYEQYF.

Within the sample, this clone is medium-sized (0.01 to 0.1%). The gene calls are TRBV5-1 and TRBJ1-2, with 8 bases identical to TRBD1. There are 16 residues in the CDR3. The germline V gene encodes CDR1 SGHRS and CDR2 YFSETQ. J was trimmed by 6 bases and V by 0 bases; bases with no gene match: 10. The CDR3 sequence is CASSLEGLTGVDGYTF. The CDR3, as DNA: TGCGCCAGCAGCTTGGAGGGCTTGACAGGGGTCGATGGCTACACCTTC.

This clone appeared once. The rearrangement uses TRBV7-2 and TRBJ1-2; D gene ambiguous. Germline assignment: CDR1 SGHTA and CDR2 FQGNSA. Trimming took 0 bases from V and 4 from J, leaving 12 bases between them. The CDR3 contains 15 residues. CDR3 coding DNA: TGTGCCAGCAGCTTAGCATCGACCGGACTCTATGGCTACACCTTC. This translates into CASSLASTGLYGYTF.

The V and J genes are TRBV7-2 and TRBJ1-1; 7 bases agree with TRBD1. In germline, CDR1 is SGHTA, CDR2 FQGNSA. CDR3 length: 16 amino acids. The V gene end was trimmed by 8 bases and the J gene end by 3 bases; junction bases not matched to a gene: 15. CDR3 in DNA: TGTGCCAGCGGTAGACCGGGACAGCCTCGGGACACTGAAGCTTTCTTT. Residues: CASGRPGQPRDTEAFF.

CDR3 residues: CASSTPPYSNQPQHF. In DNA form, the CDR3 reads TGTGCCAGTAGTACCCCCCCCTATAGCAATCAGCCCCAGCATTTT. This chain links TRBV19 with TRBJ1-5; D remains unclear. The CDR3 is made up of 15 amino acids. Germline-derived CDR1 and CDR2 are LNHDA and SQIVND (reference sequence). The V end lost 4 bases, the J end lost 0 bases, and 10 bases lay between the germline ends.

This clone was found once. The J gene is TRBJ1-6, the V gene TRBV14, with TRBD1 identical over 7 bases. The germline V gene has CDR1 SGHDN and CDR2 FVKESK. Trimming at V came to 5 bases and at J to 7 bases, leaving 8 bases not matched to a gene. The CDR3 consists of 15 residues. The CDR3 coding sequence is TGTGCCAGCAGCATCTCAGAGACAGGGAATTCACCCCTCCACTTT. Encoded protein: CASSISETGNSPLHF.

The chain uses TRBV28 and TRBJ1-2; D remains unclear. CDR3 length: 12 residues. Germline V CDR1 and CDR2: MDHEN, SYDVKM. Between the trimmed V and J ends, which lost 2 bases and 9 bases, there was a span of 10 bases. The CDR3 sequence: CASSLGSMSYTF. Here the CDR3 DNA reads TGTGCCAGCAGTTTAGGCAGTATGAGCTACACCTTC.

This chain joins TRBV2 and TRBJ1-3, with TRBD1 identical over 8 bases. V was clipped by 5 bases and J by 1 base; unmatched bases: 1. Germline V gene lookup returns CDR1 SNHLY and CDR2 FYNNEI. This CDR3 contains 14 residues. CDR3 amino acids: CASSRDRSGNTIYF. The CDR3 DNA sequence: TGTGCCAGCAGTCGGGACAGGTCTGGAAACACCATATATTTT.

The chain recombines TRBV15 with TRBJ1-5; 10 bases agree with TRBD1. Germline V gives CDR1 LNHNV, CDR2 YYDKDF (reference sequence). The J segment lost 6 bases and the V segment lost 5 bases, leaving 4 bases of the junction unmatched. This CDR3 region has 14 residues. Here the CDR3 reads CATSRDRGVQPQHF. CDR3 nucleotide sequence: TGTGCCACCAGCCGGGACAGGGGTGTTCAGCCCCAGCATTTT.

The chain carries TRBV5-1 and TRBJ1-2, with 8 bases aligning to TRBD1. The V gene end was trimmed by 3 bases and the J gene end by 7 bases; junction bases not matched to a gene: 5. Germline CDR1 reads SGHRS; CDR2 reads YFSETQ. The CDR3 loop spans 13 amino acids. The CDR3 region has the DNA TGCGCCAGCAGCTCGCAGGGGGCGCGTGGCTACACCTTC. It yields the protein CASSSQGARGYTF.

The chain has TRBV9 and TRBJ2-1, with TRBD2 matching over 10 bases. Trimming at V came to 5 bases and at J to 12 bases, leaving 17 bases not matched to a gene. The CDR3 runs 16 residues. CDR1 SGDLS and CDR2 YYNGEE come from the germline V gene. The CDR3 region has the DNA TGTGCCAGCAGTGCCTCTTCGGGACTAGCGCAAATCCTGCAGTTCTTC. Its translation: CASSASSGLAQILQFF.

The chain uses TRBV5-1 and TRBJ2-5; the match to TRBD1 covers 7 bases. The J segment lost 2 bases and the V segment lost 0 bases, leaving 7 bases of the junction unmatched. The CDR3 runs to 16 residues. Germline CDR1 is SGHRS and CDR2 is YFSETQ. CDR3 DNA: TGCGCCAGCAGCTTGGTCGACCGGGACAGACAAGAGACCCAGTACTTC. This translates into CASSLVDRDRQETQYF.

The chain recombines TRBV28 with TRBJ1-5; D may be TRBD1 (6 bases). This CDR3 region has 15 residues. V gave up 6 bases and J gave up 5 bases, with 17 bases separating them. Germline CDR1 and CDR2: MDHEN and SYDVKM. CDR3 residues: CASSLQGSAYQPQHF. The CDR3 coding sequence is TGTGCCAGCAGCCTCCAGGGGTCCGCCTATCAGCCCCAGCATTTT.

The genes are TRBV28 and TRBJ1-1; the match to TRBD1 covers 11 bases. Unmatched junction bases numbered 9, after V lost 10 bases and J lost 11 bases. CDR1 and CDR2 (germline): MDHEN, SYDVKM. The CDR3 runs to 12 residues. In DNA form, the CDR3 reads TGTGCCACATCGGACAGGGGGCGCCAGGCTTTCTTT. Translation: CATSDRGRQAFF.

This clone was counted only a few times. V is TRBV19 and J is TRBJ1-2, with 7 positions matching TRBD1. The length of the CDR3 is 14 residues. CDR1 and CDR2 (germline): LNHDA, SQIVND (reference sequence). Losses at the gene ends were 5 bases for V and 4 bases for J; bases not matched to a gene: 7. The CDR3 coding sequence is TGTGCCAGTAGTTTACAGGGGATTTCCTATGGCTACACCTTC. It specifies CASSLQGISYGYTF.

This clone was counted once. The junction and the germline gene differ at one end; a read error may be behind it. The chain couples TRBV28 to TRBJ1-2; D is undetermined. Germline lookup yields CDR1 MDHEN and CDR2 SYDVKM. The CDR3 sequence is 13 residues long. CDR3 in amino acids: CASSPPAGINPFF. For the CDR3, the DNA is TGTGCCAGCAGTCCCCCGGCAGGAATCAATCCCTTTTTC.

V gene TRBV18 combines with J gene TRBJ2-5; TRBD2 is a possible D gene (5 bases). CDR1 and CDR2 from the germline V gene are KGHSH and LQKENI. The germline V and J ends were trimmed by 3 bases and 1 base, with 15 bases remaining between them. This CDR3 contains 16 residues. The CDR3 is CASSPMSPGSQETQYF. DNA of the CDR3: TGTGCCAGCTCACCTATGTCCCCGGGGTCCCAAGAGACCCAGTACTTC.

The chain couples TRBV9 to TRBJ1-2; 7 bases line up with TRBD1. The ends lost 4 bases at V and 8 bases at J; junction bases unmatched: 17. CDR1 SGDLS and CDR2 YYNGEE come from the germline V gene. This CDR3 region has 16 residues. The CDR3 region is CASSRTGQVVTVGYTF. Here the CDR3 DNA reads TGTGCCAGCAGCCGAACCGGACAGGTCGTCACGGTGGGCTACACCTTC.

The chain couples TRBV5-4 to TRBJ2-7, with D possibly matching TRBD1 (6 bases). CDR3 length: 14 residues. The V gene's germline CDR1 is SGHNT and CDR2 YYREEE (reference sequence). V dropped 0 bases and J dropped 4 bases, with 11 bases sitting between them. The CDR3 loop is CASSLGGQQYEQYF. The CDR3 nucleotides are TGTGCCAGCAGCTTGGGAGGACAGCAGTACGAGCAGTACTTC.